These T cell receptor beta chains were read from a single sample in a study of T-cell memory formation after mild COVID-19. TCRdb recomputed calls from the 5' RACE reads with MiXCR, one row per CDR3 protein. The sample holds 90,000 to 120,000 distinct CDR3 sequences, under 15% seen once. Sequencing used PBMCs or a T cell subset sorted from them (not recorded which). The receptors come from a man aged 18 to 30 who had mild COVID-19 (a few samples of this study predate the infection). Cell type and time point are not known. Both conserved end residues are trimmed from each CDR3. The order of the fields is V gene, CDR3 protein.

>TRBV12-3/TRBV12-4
ASSLDQGTYGYT
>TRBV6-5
ASSLAAVLYEQY
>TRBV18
ASSPRTYEQY
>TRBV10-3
AISEPKANGDTEAF
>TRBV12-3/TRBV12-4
ASTTSWDEQF
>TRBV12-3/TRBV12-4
ASSFDSDTQY
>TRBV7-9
ASSLGSRANYGYT
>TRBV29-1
SVAGTNTGELF
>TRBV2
ASCRTGGGQETQY
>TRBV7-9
ASSSPGQGGYT
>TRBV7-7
ASSLVAGGATGELF
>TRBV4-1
ASSQRGGENSYEQY
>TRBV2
ASRRTVSNEQF
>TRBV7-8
ASSLGRAGTITFSYNEQF
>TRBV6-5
ASSYSTTGGPEDEQY
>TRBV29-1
SVGRGGNTEAF
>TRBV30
AWSVQSKNEQF
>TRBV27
ASSPSGMNTEAF
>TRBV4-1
ASSQDLAGSSYNEQF
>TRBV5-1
ASSLGQISTDTQY
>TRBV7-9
ASSLGMTQSNYGYT
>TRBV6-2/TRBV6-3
ASSSPSWAVQY
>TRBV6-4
ASSDSTSGGDEQF
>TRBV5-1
ASSSPERDEQF
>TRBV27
ASSSFQRGVNTEAF
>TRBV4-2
ASSLIAGGSYEQY
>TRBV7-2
ASSSGFPGSSYTEQF
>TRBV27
ASSLQGFSGNTIY
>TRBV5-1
ASSLAPRGWGRTGNTIY